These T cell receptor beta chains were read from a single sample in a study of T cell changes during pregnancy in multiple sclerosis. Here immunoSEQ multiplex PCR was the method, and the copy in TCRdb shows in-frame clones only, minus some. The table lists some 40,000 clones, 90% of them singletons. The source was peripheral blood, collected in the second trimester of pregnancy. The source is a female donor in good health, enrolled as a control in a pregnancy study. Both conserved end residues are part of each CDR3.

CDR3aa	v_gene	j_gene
CASTPGGTLSYGYTF	TRBV5-1	TRBJ1-2
CASSYIGGNYGYTF	TRBV6-5	TRBJ1-2
CATSRDLPAGGPGDTQYF	TRBV15	TRBJ2-3
CASSLPNSYEQYF	TRBV7-9	TRBJ2-7
CAWSRGQNLAKNIQYF	TRBV30	TRBJ2-4
CASSQGIFPEKLFF	TRBV2	TRBJ1-4
CASSTGAGYNEQFF	TRBV19	TRBJ2-1
CASSLVGDISPGYTF	TRBV11-2	TRBJ1-2
CASSLVGVSSYEQYF	TRBV5-1	TRBJ2-7
CASSGRDSSSPLHF	TRBV9	TRBJ1-6
CAISESTREQFF	TRBV10-3	TRBJ2-1
CASSEGGAHGTDTQYF	TRBV25-1	TRBJ2-3
CATSRVAQDPRGYTF	TRBV15	TRBJ1-2
CASSLGGQGGSPLHF	TRBV5-5	TRBJ1-6
CASSVQGSFGGNTIYF	TRBV19	TRBJ1-3
CASSGGQTTNEKLFF	TRBV25-1	TRBJ1-4
CATGGQSWNEQYF	TRBV27	TRBJ2-7
CSVPNPTGVQEQYF	TRBV29-1	TRBJ2-7
CASSSGGHGYGYTF	TRBV6-5	TRBJ1-2
CAFLLAGDYEQYF	TRBV30	TRBJ2-7
CASSQERESVNEQFF	TRBV4-3	TRBJ2-1
CASSQDLREGSEKLFF	TRBV14	TRBJ1-4
CASSSRGLTDTQYF	TRBV27	TRBJ2-3
CASSLVQGGGSYNEQFF	TRBV11-3	TRBJ2-1
CASSYRDTNSPLHF	TRBV7-9	TRBJ1-6
CASSPVAGGGNEQFF	TRBV19	TRBJ2-1
CASTRTSGRALGNEQFF	TRBV28	TRBJ2-1
CASSPTVTGNTIYF	TRBV5-5	TRBJ1-3
CASSQEAQAGKSPLHF	TRBV4-1	TRBJ1-6
CASSSRPGGENEAFF	TRBV13	TRBJ1-1
CATSRAKGGGRSYGYTF	TRBV15	TRBJ1-2
CASFSGGANTGELFF	TRBV5-6	TRBJ2-2
CASSFAGGTDEQYF	TRBV7-2	TRBJ2-7
CAWSRDRGNYGYTF	TRBV30	TRBJ1-2
CASSDRTGRKSSYNEQFF	TRBV6-1	TRBJ2-1
CASSYTGNSNQPQHF	TRBV18	TRBJ1-5
CASSPGGLAPNEQFF	TRBV18	TRBJ2-1
CASSLAGPGGIDEQFF	TRBV5-1	TRBJ2-1
CASTSPVGGLEDTEAFF	TRBV9	TRBJ1-1
CASSSPRGTEAFF	TRBV6-5	TRBJ1-1
CASSLVASGSYEQYF	TRBV5-4	TRBJ2-7
CASSMLAMPGELFF	TRBV19	TRBJ2-2
CASTEVGLAEDTQYF	TRBV5-1	TRBJ2-3
CASRDRTSGRNEQFF	TRBV6-1	TRBJ2-1
CSVTSGRAPTDTQYF	TRBV29-1	TRBJ2-3
CASSPRGRRNTEAFF	TRBV11-2	TRBJ1-1
CASQETSGSYEQYF	TRBV27	TRBJ2-7
CASRGDRVNQPQHF	TRBV2	TRBJ1-5
CASRLAGRGEQYF	TRBV19	TRBJ2-7
CASSLVGEGDTQYF	TRBV5-6	TRBJ2-3
CASIAGPDTQYF	TRBV21-1	TRBJ2-3
CASSAGTGGSNQPQHF	TRBV5-6	TRBJ1-5
CASKTGDSNQPQHF	TRBV6-1	TRBJ1-5
CASSLARNYGYTF	TRBV7-9	TRBJ1-2
CASSEGQTNEKLFF	TRBV6-1	TRBJ1-4
CASTTLSGGWDGELFF	TRBV2	TRBJ2-2
CASSLGLDGTEAFF	TRBV19	TRBJ1-1
CAWRPMGASEQYF	TRBV30	TRBJ2-7
CASSDPRRDSLNEQYF	TRBV25-1	TRBJ2-7